The sample holds a few counts of the clone carrying this T cell receptor beta chain. This sample is part of a study of blood T cell repertoires in COVID-19. Study overall: There were acute and convalescent COVID-19 samples, and they came from the United States, Italy and Spain.

Sequencing used immunoSEQ multiplex PCR; TCRdb keeps in-frame clones, though not all of them. The table lists about 170,000 clones, around 84% of them singletons. Germline V lookup: CDR1 SGDLS, CDR2 YYNGEE. Trimming took 4 bases from V and 5 from J; bases not matched to a gene: 10. The length of the CDR3 is 15 residues. Sequenced input: peripheral blood. This sequence joins TRBV9 and TRBJ2-5; 8 nucleotides align to TRBD2. The sequence came from a woman aged 80 or older with COVID-19, enrolled during active disease. Here the CDR3 reads CASSFGTSASETQYF. CDR3 DNA: TGTGCCAGCAGCTTCGGGACTAGTGCGAGCGAGACCCAGTACTTC.